Listed below are T cell receptor beta chains from one sample, sequenced in a study of T cell repertoires in cytomegalovirus infection. TCRdb independently ran MiXCR on the reads; one entry per CDR3 protein. The data contain around 490,000 distinct CDR3 sequences, more than 25% of them singletons. Sequences were obtained from PBMCs. These receptor sequences come from a human donor in good health (CMV status not recorded). Some clones in this sample may be carry-over from other donors' samples. Both conserved end residues are part of each CDR3. The D gene is left open where the match is weak. Clone size is given for some rows only: seen once, a few or many times, or a class if the clone is expanded.

>NA|TRBV7-9|few|16|TRBJ2-6
CASSLGRAPGANVLTF
TGTGCCAGCAGCTTAGGACGGGCCCCCGGGGCCAACGTCCTGACTTTC
>NA|TRBV6-5|NA|13|TRBJ2-5
CASTQTRKETQYF
TGTGCCAGCACCCAGACGCGGAAGGAGACCCAGTACTTC
>NA|TRBV6-2/TRBV6-3|NA|14|TRBJ2-1
CASTLALTYNEQFF
TGTGCCAGCACCCTGGCCCTGACCTACAATGAGCAGTTCTTC
>NA|TRBV6-5|NA|15|TRBJ1-1
CASSYSGGMNTEAFF
TGTGCCAGCAGTTACTCTGGGGGAATGAACACTGAAGCTTTCTTT
>NA|TRBV28|NA|15|TRBJ2-7
CASTTWGEGGHEQYF
TGTGCCAGCACTACATGGGGTGAAGGGGGACACGAGCAGTACTTC
>NA|TRBV7-9|NA|17|TRBJ1-6
CASSTPRDGANNSPLHF
TGTGCCAGCAGCACGCCTCGGGACGGGGCTAATAATTCACCCCTCCACTTT
>NA|TRBV11-2|few|13|TRBJ1-2
CASSLDQNYGYTF
TGTGCCAGCAGCTTAGACCAGAACTATGGCTACACCTTC
>TRBD1|TRBV6-5|NA|16|TRBJ2-2
CASSPGTGGRTGELFF
TGTGCCAGCAGTCCCGGGACAGGGGGGAGGACCGGGGAGCTGTTTTTT
>NA|TRBV12-5|NA|17|TRBJ2-6
CASGLVHSLSGANVLTF
TGTGCTAGTGGTTTGGTACACAGTCTCTCTGGGGCCAACGTCCTGACTTTC
>NA|TRBV29-1|NA|14|TRBJ1-1
CSSERGRMNTEAFF
TGCAGCTCGGAGAGGGGAAGGATGAACACTGAAGCTTTCTTT
>TRBD2|TRBV7-2|few|15|TRBJ2-7
CASSLVRGGTYEQYF
TGTGCCAGCAGCTTAGTCCGGGGGGGCACCTACGAGCAGTACTTC
>TRBD1|TRBV28|NA|16|TRBJ1-5
CASSLPGQTSNQPQHF
TGTGCCAGCAGTTTGCCGGGACAGACCTCAAATCAGCCCCAGCATTTT
>TRBD1|TRBV18|few|15|TRBJ2-7
CASFRDRGLTYEQYF
TGTGCCAGCTTCCGGGACAGGGGCCTAACCTACGAGCAGTACTTC
>NA|TRBV7-9|many|16|TRBJ1-1
CASSLERGIVNTEAFF
TGTGCCAGCAGCTTAGAGCGAGGGATCGTGAACACTGAAGCTTTCTTT
>NA|TRBV29-1|NA|13|TRBJ2-5
CSVQLGGQETQYF
TGCAGCGTCCAACTCGGGGGCCAAGAGACCCAGTACTTC
>NA|TRBV12-3/TRBV12-4|many|14|TRBJ1-1
CASSARGANPEAFF
TGTGCCAGCAGCGCTCGGGGGGCTAACCCTGAAGCTTTCTTT
>TRBD1|TRBV6-2/TRBV6-3|few|18|TRBJ1-1
CASFPQLPGTALDTEAFF
TGTGCCAGTTTCCCGCAGTTACCGGGGACAGCATTGGACACTGAAGCTTTCTTT
>NA|TRBV11-2|NA|13|TRBJ2-1
CASSLRYNEEQFF
TGTGCCAGCAGCTTACGCTACAATGAGGAGCAGTTCTTC
>TRBD1|TRBV11-2|many|14|TRBJ2-7
CASSLGTGGYEQYF
TGTGCCAGCAGCTTAGGGACAGGGGGCTACGAGCAGTACTTC
>NA|TRBV7-4|NA|14|TRBJ2-1
CASSLGGLTNEQFF
TGTGCCAGCAGCCTCGGGGGACTCACCAATGAGCAGTTCTTC
>NA|TRBV7-3|NA|15|TRBJ2-2
CASSPHWAGTGELFF
TGTGCCAGCAGCCCCCACTGGGCGGGAACCGGGGAGCTGTTTTTT
>NA|TRBV11-1|few|13|TRBJ2-1
CASRTAGVDEQFF
TGTGCCAGCAGGACAGCAGGGGTAGATGAGCAGTTCTTC
>NA|TRBV4-3|few|14|TRBJ1-1
CASSLVGGISVAFF
TGCGCCAGCAGCCTTGTTGGGGGGATCAGCGTAGCTTTCTTT
>NA|TRBV6-9|few|12|TRBJ2-3
CASSYAGSTQYF
TGTGCCAGCAGTTACGCAGGTAGTACGCAGTATTTT
>NA|TRBV10-3|few|13|TRBJ1-4
CASGTENNEKLFF
TGTGCCAGCGGGACCGAAAATAATGAAAAACTGTTTTTT
>NA|TRBV7-2|few|13|TRBJ1-5
CASSLGQFQPQHF
TGTGCCAGCAGCTTAGGGCAGTTTCAGCCCCAGCATTTT
>TRBD2|TRBV7-2|many|17|TRBJ2-5
CASSLPSGRAIRETQYF
TGTGCCAGCAGCCTCCCCAGCGGGAGGGCCATTAGGGAGACCCAGTACTTC
>NA|TRBV7-2|NA|16|TRBJ2-6
CATGRGGTSGANVLTF
TGTGCCACCGGGAGAGGGGGTACCTCTGGGGCCAACGTCCTGACTTTC
>NA|TRBV4-3|few|15|TRBJ2-1
CASSLLEGRNNEQFF
TGCGCCAGCAGCCTCCTGGAGGGACGGAACAATGAGCAGTTCTTC
>NA|TRBV7-9|few|15|TRBJ2-2
CASSLTDRTTGELFF
TGTGCCAGCAGCTTAACTGACAGAACCACCGGGGAGCTGTTTTTT
>TRBD1|TRBV7-2|few|13|TRBJ1-2
CASSFPTGNGYTF
TGTGCCAGCAGCTTCCCGACAGGGAATGGCTACACCTTC
>NA|TRBV19|few|14|TRBJ1-4
CASSTRRENEKLFF
TGTGCCAGTAGTACTCGTCGGGAGAACGAAAAACTGTTTTTT
>TRBD1|TRBV15|few|15|TRBJ1-2
CATSSGRGANYGYTF
TGTGCCACCAGCAGTGGCAGGGGGGCTAACTATGGCTACACCTTC
>NA|TRBV20-1|few|14|TRBJ2-5
CSARGDNFQETQYF
TGCAGTGCTAGAGGGGACAACTTCCAAGAGACCCAGTACTTC
>TRBD2|TRBV5-4|few|15|TRBJ2-3
CASSLAGRLSDTQYF
TGTGCCAGCAGTTTAGCGGGGAGACTGTCAGATACGCAGTATTTT
>TRBD1|TRBV12-3/TRBV12-4|NA|14|TRBJ2-4
CASRPGQGQNIQYF
TGTGCCAGCAGACCCGGACAGGGGCAGAACATTCAGTACTTC
>NA|TRBV10-3|NA|15|TRBJ1-1
CAISDFGTGNTEAFF
TGTGCCATCAGTGATTTCGGGACGGGGAACACTGAAGCTTTCTTT
>NA|TRBV3-1|NA|13|TRBJ2-7
CASSQADYYEQYF
TGTGCCAGCAGCCAAGCGGACTACTACGAGCAGTACTTC
>NA|TRBV10-3|NA|16|TRBJ2-7
CAISDGQGGSSYEQYF
TGTGCCATCAGTGACGGACAGGGAGGGAGCTCCTACGAGCAGTACTTC
>TRBD1|TRBV2|NA|16|TRBJ2-5
CASSEERQGAAETQYF
TGTGCCAGCAGTGAAGAGCGACAGGGGGCCGCGGAGACCCAGTACTTC
>NA|TRBV30|NA|13|TRBJ2-6
CAWSPSGANVLTF
TGTGCCTGGAGTCCATCTGGGGCCAACGTCCTGACTTTC
>TRBD2|TRBV7-2|few|18|TRBJ2-7
CASSRLPDLGLASYEQYF
TGTGCCAGCAGCCGCCTACCCGACCTAGGACTAGCGTCCTACGAGCAGTACTTC
>TRBD1|TRBV5-6|NA|17|TRBJ1-1
CASRGFDRDRGVTEAFF
TGTGCCAGCAGGGGGTTTGACCGGGACAGGGGTGTCACTGAAGCTTTCTTT
>TRBD1|TRBV7-9|few|19|TRBJ1-2
CASSLRIVGQEPNNYGYTF
TGTGCCAGCAGCTTACGCATAGTGGGACAGGAGCCTAATAACTATGGCTACACCTTC
>NA|TRBV5-1|NA|16|TRBJ2-1
CASSSRGSISYNEQFF
TGCGCCAGCAGCTCAAGGGGCAGTATCTCCTACAATGAGCAGTTCTTC
>TRBD2|TRBV28|NA|16|TRBJ2-7
CASSLGISGASYEQYF
TGTGCCAGCAGTTTAGGGATCAGCGGGGCCTCCTACGAGCAGTACTTC
>NA|TRBV18|NA|16|TRBJ1-1
CASSPPGGQGNTEAFF
TGTGCCAGCTCACCACCCGGGGGGCAGGGGAACACTGAAGCTTTCTTT
>NA|TRBV6-2/TRBV6-3|few|13|TRBJ1-2
CASRPAGIYGYTF
TGTGCCAGCCGACCCGCGGGGATCTATGGCTACACCTTC
>NA|TRBV7-6|NA|15|TRBJ2-1
CASSRTRNSYNEQFF
TGTGCCAGCAGCCGAACTAGGAACTCCTACAATGAGCAGTTCTTC